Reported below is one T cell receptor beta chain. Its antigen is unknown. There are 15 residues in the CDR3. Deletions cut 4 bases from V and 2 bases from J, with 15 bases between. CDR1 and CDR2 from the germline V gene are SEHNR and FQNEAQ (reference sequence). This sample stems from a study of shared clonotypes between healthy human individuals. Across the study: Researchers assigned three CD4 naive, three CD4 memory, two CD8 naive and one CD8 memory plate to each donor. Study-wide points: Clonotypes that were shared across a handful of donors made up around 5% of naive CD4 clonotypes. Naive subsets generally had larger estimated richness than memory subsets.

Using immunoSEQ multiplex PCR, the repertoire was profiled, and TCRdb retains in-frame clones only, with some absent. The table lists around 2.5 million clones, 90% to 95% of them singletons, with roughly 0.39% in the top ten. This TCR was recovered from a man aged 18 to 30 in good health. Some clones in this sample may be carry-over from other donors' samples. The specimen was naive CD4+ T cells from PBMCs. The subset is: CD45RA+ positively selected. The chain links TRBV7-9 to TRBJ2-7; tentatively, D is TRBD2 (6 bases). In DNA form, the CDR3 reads TGTGCCAGCAGCTCCCACGGCGGGGCGCCCTACGAGCAGTACTTC. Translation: CASSSHGGAPYEQYF.